Listed below are T cell receptor beta chains from one sample, sequenced in a study of T-cell reconstitution after alpha-beta-depleted transplantation in children. TCRdb re-called the PCR reads through MiXCR, storing one row per CDR3 protein. The table has some 290,000 distinct CDR3 sequences, more than 8% seen once. The specimen was PBMCs from the stem cell graft donor, collected from the stem cell graft. The receptors were gathered from a human donor who donated a stem cell graft to a child with SCID. Both conserved end residues are part of each CDR3. Each record gives: CDR3 DNA, CDR3 protein, V gene, D gene, J gene, clone size. D genes are given only for firm matches. Size values are once, few and many counts, or a class for expanded clones, and some rows have none.

CDR3 DNA: TGTGCCAGCAGTGTAGACAGGGTAAACAGGTACGAGCAGTACTTC; CDR3 protein: CASSVDRVNRYEQYF; V gene: TRBV25-1; D gene: TRBD1; J gene: TRBJ2-7; clone size: many
CDR3 DNA: TGTGCCAGCAGTTTAGGGGGGACCCCCTCCTACGAGCAGTACTTC; CDR3 protein: CASSLGGTPSYEQYF; V gene: TRBV12-3/TRBV12-4; D gene: .; J gene: TRBJ2-7; clone size: few
CDR3 DNA: TGCAGTGCTCGCTCCGGACAGGGAGACCAGCCCCAGCATTTT; CDR3 protein: CSARSGQGDQPQHF; V gene: TRBV20-1; D gene: TRBD1; J gene: TRBJ1-5; clone size: .
CDR3 DNA: TGTGCTAGTGGTTCCGGGGACCACACAGATACGCAGTATTTT; CDR3 protein: CASGSGDHTDTQYF; V gene: TRBV12-5; D gene: .; J gene: TRBJ2-3; clone size: .
CDR3 DNA: TGTGCCAGCAGCTCCCCGGGACTAGAGCGTTACGAGCAGTACTTC; CDR3 protein: CASSSPGLERYEQYF; V gene: TRBV6-2/TRBV6-3; D gene: TRBD2; J gene: TRBJ2-7; clone size: .
CDR3 DNA: TGTGCCAGCAGTGAATCGGGACTGGGTAGAAATGAGCAGTTCTTC; CDR3 protein: CASSESGLGRNEQFF; V gene: TRBV25-1; D gene: .; J gene: TRBJ2-1; clone size: few
CDR3 DNA: TGCGCCAGCAGCCGAAACCGGACAGGGGGGCATCAGCCCCAGCATTTT; CDR3 protein: CASSRNRTGGHQPQHF; V gene: TRBV5-1; D gene: TRBD1; J gene: TRBJ1-5; clone size: .
CDR3 DNA: TGTGCCAGCCGCTCTGAGGGGCTCACAGATACGCAGTATTTT; CDR3 protein: CASRSEGLTDTQYF; V gene: TRBV6-1; D gene: .; J gene: TRBJ2-3; clone size: many
CDR3 DNA: TGTGCCAGCAGCCGGGTCAGACCTGAAGCTTTCTTT; CDR3 protein: CASSRVRPEAFF; V gene: TRBV7-9; D gene: .; J gene: TRBJ1-1; clone size: few
CDR3 DNA: TGTGCCATCAGTGGCCGGGACAGGGGTGGCGATGAGCAGTTCTTC; CDR3 protein: CAISGRDRGGDEQFF; V gene: TRBV10-3; D gene: TRBD1; J gene: TRBJ2-1; clone size: few
CDR3 DNA: TGCAGTGCTAGACCCCAGGCGGCAGTTCGTGAAAAACTGTTTTTT; CDR3 protein: CSARPQAAVREKLFF; V gene: TRBV20-1; D gene: .; J gene: TRBJ1-4; clone size: .
CDR3 DNA: TGCGCCAGCAGCTTAACTTCGGGTTACGGCTACACCTTC; CDR3 protein: CASSLTSGYGYTF; V gene: TRBV5-1; D gene: .; J gene: TRBJ1-2; clone size: .
CDR3 DNA: TGCGCCAGCAGGGTTGAGTGGGGACAGCCGGAGACCCAGTACTTC; CDR3 protein: CASRVEWGQPETQYF; V gene: TRBV5-1; D gene: TRBD1; J gene: TRBJ2-5; clone size: few
CDR3 DNA: TGTGCCAGCAGCCATTATGGGGGGCTCCTCACCGGGGAGCTGTTTTTT; CDR3 protein: CASSHYGGLLTGELFF; V gene: TRBV27; D gene: .; J gene: TRBJ2-2; clone size: .
CDR3 DNA: TGTGCCAGCAGCCCTGGACTGGAAAAACTGTTTTTT; CDR3 protein: CASSPGLEKLFF; V gene: TRBV3-1; D gene: .; J gene: TRBJ1-4; clone size: few
CDR3 DNA: TGCGCCAGCAGCCCGTATAGCGGGGGGGCCAATGAGCAGTTCTTC; CDR3 protein: CASSPYSGGANEQFF; V gene: TRBV5-1; D gene: TRBD2; J gene: TRBJ2-1; clone size: few
CDR3 DNA: TGTGCCAGCAGCCAAGATGGTAGCGGGGTCTTTAGCTCCTACAATGAGCAGTTCTTC; CDR3 protein: CASSQDGSGVFSSYNEQFF; V gene: TRBV4-2; D gene: TRBD2; J gene: TRBJ2-1; clone size: few
CDR3 DNA: TGTGCCAGCAGAGAAGACAGGGTCGGTCGCTACACCTTC; CDR3 protein: CASREDRVGRYTF; V gene: TRBV27; D gene: TRBD1; J gene: TRBJ1-2; clone size: .
CDR3 DNA: TGTGCCAGCAGTTTATCTATGCCCGACGTGGGAATCTACGAGCAGTACTTC; CDR3 protein: CASSLSMPDVGIYEQYF; V gene: TRBV27; D gene: .; J gene: TRBJ2-7; clone size: .
CDR3 DNA: TGCGCCAGCAGCTTGAGGCCGGGACAGCAAGAGACCCAGTACTTC; CDR3 protein: CASSLRPGQQETQYF; V gene: TRBV5-1; D gene: TRBD1; J gene: TRBJ2-5; clone size: .
CDR3 DNA: TGTGCCAGCAGTTTGGTTAATCAAGGTGAAAAACTGTTTTTT; CDR3 protein: CASSLVNQGEKLFF; V gene: TRBV12-3/TRBV12-4; D gene: .; J gene: TRBJ1-4; clone size: few
CDR3 DNA: TGTGCCACCAGCAGACGAACAGGGAACACTGAAGCTTTCTTT; CDR3 protein: CATSRRTGNTEAFF; V gene: TRBV15; D gene: .; J gene: TRBJ1-1; clone size: few
CDR3 DNA: TGCAGTGCTAGAGTGACGGAGAATCCCTACAATGAGCAGTTCTTC; CDR3 protein: CSARVTENPYNEQFF; V gene: TRBV20-1; D gene: .; J gene: TRBJ2-1; clone size: .
CDR3 DNA: TGTGCCAGCAGCGTAGCTGATTCGAGGAGCTCCTACAATGAGCAGTTCTTC; CDR3 protein: CASSVADSRSSYNEQFF; V gene: TRBV9; D gene: .; J gene: TRBJ2-1; clone size: .
CDR3 DNA: TGTGCCAGCAGTTCCAGGGGGTCCTCCTACGAGCAGTACTTC; CDR3 protein: CASSSRGSSYEQYF; V gene: TRBV12-3/TRBV12-4; D gene: TRBD1; J gene: TRBJ2-7; clone size: few
CDR3 DNA: TGTGCCACCAGTGGGACAGGTCCGGGGCATACGCAGTATTTT; CDR3 protein: CATSGTGPGHTQYF; V gene: TRBV24-1; D gene: TRBD1; J gene: TRBJ2-3; clone size: .
CDR3 DNA: TGTGCCAGCAGCCCAGGTAGGGCTAATGAAAAACTGTTTTTT; CDR3 protein: CASSPGRANEKLFF; V gene: TRBV5-6; D gene: .; J gene: TRBJ1-4; clone size: .
CDR3 DNA: TGCGCCAGCAAAAACGGGCAGGCCGACCAAGAGACCCAGTACTTC; CDR3 protein: CASKNGQADQETQYF; V gene: TRBV4-1; D gene: .; J gene: TRBJ2-5; clone size: .
CDR3 DNA: TGCAGTGCTCCCAACGCGGGGAAGACAGATACGCAGTATTTT; CDR3 protein: CSAPNAGKTDTQYF; V gene: TRBV20-1; D gene: .; J gene: TRBJ2-3; clone size: few
CDR3 DNA: TGCGCCAGCAGCCAAGGGGAGGACCCGTGGTACCAAGAGACCCAGTACTTC; CDR3 protein: CASSQGEDPWYQETQYF; V gene: TRBV4-1; D gene: .; J gene: TRBJ2-5; clone size: many
CDR3 DNA: TGCAGTGCTAGACCCTGGGGAACGAACACCGGGGAGCTGTTTTTT; CDR3 protein: CSARPWGTNTGELFF; V gene: TRBV20-1; D gene: .; J gene: TRBJ2-2; clone size: few
CDR3 DNA: TGTGCCAGCAGCTTCGGGAGCGAGGGGACCGGGGAGCTGTTTTTT; CDR3 protein: CASSFGSEGTGELFF; V gene: TRBV7-3; D gene: .; J gene: TRBJ2-2; clone size: few
CDR3 DNA: TGTGCCACCAGTGATACAGCCCAAGAGACCCAGTACTTC; CDR3 protein: CATSDTAQETQYF; V gene: TRBV24-1; D gene: .; J gene: TRBJ2-5; clone size: few
CDR3 DNA: TGTGCCAGCAGCATACCTTCTAGCGGGGGGATGTACAATGAGCAGTTCTTC; CDR3 protein: CASSIPSSGGMYNEQFF; V gene: TRBV11-2; D gene: TRBD2; J gene: TRBJ2-1; clone size: few
CDR3 DNA: TGTGCCATCAGTGAGCCCGGGACTAGCGGGGGGTCTAGCACAGATACGCAGTATTTT; CDR3 protein: CAISEPGTSGGSSTDTQYF; V gene: TRBV10-3; D gene: TRBD2; J gene: TRBJ2-3; clone size: many
CDR3 DNA: TGCAGTGCTAGTGGGGCCGACTACGAGCAGTACTTC; CDR3 protein: CSASGADYEQYF; V gene: TRBV20-1; D gene: .; J gene: TRBJ2-7; clone size: many
CDR3 DNA: TGTGCCAGCACCAGGGACACCCTCTCCTACGAGCAGTACTTC; CDR3 protein: CASTRDTLSYEQYF; V gene: TRBV6-1; D gene: .; J gene: TRBJ2-7; clone size: .
CDR3 DNA: TGTGCCAGCAGCCATACCGGGGGTGGGCTTACCAATGAGCAGTTCTTC; CDR3 protein: CASSHTGGGLTNEQFF; V gene: TRBV12-3/TRBV12-4; D gene: .; J gene: TRBJ2-1; clone size: .
CDR3 DNA: TGTGCCAGCAGCCCGCACTACGAGCAGTACTTC; CDR3 protein: CASSPHYEQYF; V gene: TRBV13; D gene: .; J gene: TRBJ2-7; clone size: .
CDR3 DNA: TGTGCCAGCAGCTTTAATGACAGGGGGAACACTGAAGCTTTCTTT; CDR3 protein: CASSFNDRGNTEAFF; V gene: TRBV7-6; D gene: TRBD1; J gene: TRBJ1-1; clone size: few
CDR3 DNA: TGTGCCAGCAGTGAAGCAGAAGAGAACACTGAAGCTTTCTTT; CDR3 protein: CASSEAEENTEAFF; V gene: TRBV2; D gene: .; J gene: TRBJ1-1; clone size: .
CDR3 DNA: TGTGCCAGCAGCTTCCAGGCGGAAAATGAAAAACTGTTTTTT; CDR3 protein: CASSFQAENEKLFF; V gene: TRBV7-9; D gene: .; J gene: TRBJ1-4; clone size: .
CDR3 DNA: TGCGCCAGCAGCTTGGCCCTGACGGGGGCAACTAATGAAAAACTGTTTTTT; CDR3 protein: CASSLALTGATNEKLFF; V gene: TRBV5-1; D gene: .; J gene: TRBJ1-4; clone size: .
CDR3 DNA: TGCAGCGTTGACATGGGCAATGAGCAGTTCTTC; CDR3 protein: CSVDMGNEQFF; V gene: TRBV29-1; D gene: .; J gene: TRBJ2-1; clone size: .
CDR3 DNA: TGTGCCAGCAAGGCGGGGGGCTCCTACGAGCAGTACTTC; CDR3 protein: CASKAGGSYEQYF; V gene: TRBV2; D gene: TRBD2; J gene: TRBJ2-7; clone size: few
CDR3 DNA: TGTGCCAGCAGTGATGGCGCTGGTGGCACAGATACGCAGTATTTT; CDR3 protein: CASSDGAGGTDTQYF; V gene: TRBV2; D gene: .; J gene: TRBJ2-3; clone size: many
CDR3 DNA: TGTGCCAGCAGCCCTCGCCGGGACCACGAGCAGTACTTC; CDR3 protein: CASSPRRDHEQYF; V gene: TRBV7-9; D gene: .; J gene: TRBJ2-7; clone size: many
CDR3 DNA: TGCGCCAGCAGCCCGGTCTCGACCAATGAGCAGTTCTTC; CDR3 protein: CASSPVSTNEQFF; V gene: TRBV5-1; D gene: .; J gene: TRBJ2-1; clone size: .
CDR3 DNA: TGTGCCAGCAGACCTTGGACAGGGGGCAACTATGGCTACACCTTC; CDR3 protein: CASRPWTGGNYGYTF; V gene: TRBV6-1; D gene: TRBD1; J gene: TRBJ1-2; clone size: few
CDR3 DNA: TGTGCCAGCAGCCAAGGAGTTGGGACGGCCGATGCTTTCTTT; CDR3 protein: CASSQGVGTADAFF; V gene: TRBV3-1; D gene: .; J gene: TRBJ1-1; clone size: few
CDR3 DNA: TGTGCCAGTCGGAGAGGGGGCGTCTATGGCTACACCTTC; CDR3 protein: CASRRGGVYGYTF; V gene: TRBV19; D gene: TRBD1; J gene: TRBJ1-2; clone size: .
CDR3 DNA: TGTGCCAGCAGAGAACAGGGGGCGCGGACTGAAGCTTTCTTT; CDR3 protein: CASREQGARTEAFF; V gene: TRBV12-3/TRBV12-4; D gene: TRBD1; J gene: TRBJ1-1; clone size: .
CDR3 DNA: TGTGCCAGCAGCTTGAAGACAGGGGCCATGATCTATGGCTACACCTTC; CDR3 protein: CASSLKTGAMIYGYTF; V gene: TRBV5-5; D gene: TRBD1; J gene: TRBJ1-2; clone size: .
CDR3 DNA: TGTGCCAGCAGCGTCTCTTTAGGCGGAGTGGGAGGCTACACCTTC; CDR3 protein: CASSVSLGGVGGYTF; V gene: TRBV9; D gene: .; J gene: TRBJ1-2; clone size: medium-sized
CDR3 DNA: TGTGCCAGCAGCCAAGCTAGCGAGTATGAGCAGTTCTTC; CDR3 protein: CASSQASEYEQFF; V gene: TRBV4-2; D gene: .; J gene: TRBJ2-1; clone size: few
CDR3 DNA: TGTGCCAGCGGAGGAACCGGGGCCAACGTCCTGACTTTC; CDR3 protein: CASGGTGANVLTF; V gene: TRBV9; D gene: .; J gene: TRBJ2-6; clone size: .
CDR3 DNA: TGTGCCAGTAGTATAGCGCAGGGAACAGACAAGAAATCCTACGAGCAGTACTTC; CDR3 protein: CASSIAQGTDKKSYEQYF; V gene: TRBV19; D gene: .; J gene: TRBJ2-7; clone size: .